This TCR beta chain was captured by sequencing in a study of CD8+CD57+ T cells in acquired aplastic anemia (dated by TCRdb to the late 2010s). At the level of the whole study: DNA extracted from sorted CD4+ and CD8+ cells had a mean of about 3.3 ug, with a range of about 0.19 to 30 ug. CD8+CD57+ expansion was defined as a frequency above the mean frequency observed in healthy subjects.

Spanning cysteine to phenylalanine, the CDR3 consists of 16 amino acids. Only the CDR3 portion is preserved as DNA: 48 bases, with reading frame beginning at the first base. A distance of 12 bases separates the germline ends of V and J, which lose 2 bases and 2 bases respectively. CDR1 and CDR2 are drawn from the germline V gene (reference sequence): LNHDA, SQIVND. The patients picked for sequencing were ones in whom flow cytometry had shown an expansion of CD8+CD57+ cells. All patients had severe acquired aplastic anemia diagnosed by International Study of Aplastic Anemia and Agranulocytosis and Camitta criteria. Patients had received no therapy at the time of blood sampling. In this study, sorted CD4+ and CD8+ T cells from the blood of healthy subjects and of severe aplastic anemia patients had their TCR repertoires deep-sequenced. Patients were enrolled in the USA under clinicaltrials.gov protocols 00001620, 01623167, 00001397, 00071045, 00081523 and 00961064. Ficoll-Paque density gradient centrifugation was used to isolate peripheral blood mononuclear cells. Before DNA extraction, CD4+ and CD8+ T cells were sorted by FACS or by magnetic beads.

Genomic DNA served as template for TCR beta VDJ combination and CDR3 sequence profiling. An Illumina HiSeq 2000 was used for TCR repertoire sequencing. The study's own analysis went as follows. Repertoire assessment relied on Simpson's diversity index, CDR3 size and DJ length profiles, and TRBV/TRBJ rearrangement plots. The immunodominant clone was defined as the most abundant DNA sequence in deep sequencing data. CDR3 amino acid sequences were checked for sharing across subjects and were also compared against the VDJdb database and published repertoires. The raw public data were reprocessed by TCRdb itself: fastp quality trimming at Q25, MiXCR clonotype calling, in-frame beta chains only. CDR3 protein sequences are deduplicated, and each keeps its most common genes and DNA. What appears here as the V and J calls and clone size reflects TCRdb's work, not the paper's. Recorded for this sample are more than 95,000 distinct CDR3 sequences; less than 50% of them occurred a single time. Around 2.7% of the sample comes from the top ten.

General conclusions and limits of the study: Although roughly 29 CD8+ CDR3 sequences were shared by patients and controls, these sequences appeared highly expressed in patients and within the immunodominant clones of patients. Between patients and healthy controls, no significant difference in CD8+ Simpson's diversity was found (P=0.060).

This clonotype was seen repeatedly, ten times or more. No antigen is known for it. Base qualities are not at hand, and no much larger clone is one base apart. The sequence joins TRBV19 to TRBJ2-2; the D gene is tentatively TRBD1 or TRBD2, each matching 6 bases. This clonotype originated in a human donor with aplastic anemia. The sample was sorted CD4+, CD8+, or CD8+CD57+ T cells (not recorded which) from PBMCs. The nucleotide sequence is TGTGCCAGTAGTATACTACCGGGGGCTAACACCGGGGAGCTGTTTTTT. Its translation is CASSILPGANTGELFF.